The 24 T cell receptor beta chains below were found in one sample sequenced in a study of cytomegalovirus exposure and HLA in healthy donors. In the PCR, 60 Vbeta and 13 Jbeta primers were used. Only in-frame clones appear in the TCRdb table, and some are missing; sequencing was by immunoSEQ multiplex PCR. The sample carries roughly 180,000 clones, just under 80% recorded once. The sample taken for sequencing was PBMCs. These receptors were taken from a woman between 45 and 60 years old in good health and CMV-seropositive.

The chain combines TRBV4-1 with TRBJ2-3; D perhaps matches TRBD2 (6 bases). CDR1 MGHRA and CDR2 YSYEKL come from the germline V gene. The ends were cut back, 3 bases at V and 10 bases at J, with 14 bases in the middle. CDR3 size: 13 residues. In nucleotides, the CDR3 is TGCGCCAGCAGCCAGAATCTGGGACTCCCGCAGTATTTT. Its protein is CASSQNLGLPQYF.

The chain uses TRBV5-1 and TRBJ1-6; maybe TRBD1 (6 bases). The CDR3 contains 15 residues. Looked up from germline, CDR1 is SGHRS and CDR2 is YFSETQ. V shed 4 bases and J shed 10 bases, with 18 bases lying between them. The DNA for the CDR3 is TGCGCCAGCAGCCCCGGGGCAGGGGCGAGCTCACCCCTCCACTTT. Translated, it gives CASSPGAGASSPLHF.

The chain employs TRBV4-2 and TRBJ2-2; D might be TRBD2 (6 bases). This CDR3 has 17 amino acids. V dropped 0 bases and J dropped 5 bases, with 16 bases sitting between them. Germline values: CDR1 LGHNA, CDR2 YNFKEQ. In DNA form, the CDR3 reads TGTGCCAGCAGCCAAGAAGGCGGGGCCCGGCCGACCGGGGAGCTGTTTTTT. The encoded protein is CASSQEGGARPTGELFF.

V is TRBV6-5 and J is TRBJ1-2; D is ambiguous. Germline loops: CDR1 MNHEY, CDR2 SVGAGI. This CDR3 spans 13 amino acids. The V end lost 2 bases, the J end lost 6 bases, and 10 bases lay between the germline ends. As DNA, the CDR3 is TGTGCCAGCAGTTACGAACCGGCGGATGGCTACACCTTC. Translating gives CASSYEPADGYTF.

The chain combines TRBV5-6 with TRBJ2-2; possibly TRBD2 for D (5 bases). This CDR3 is built from 17 residues. Germline-derived CDR1 and CDR2 are SGHDT and YYEEEE. Between the trimmed V and J ends, which lost 0 bases and 0 bases, there was a span of 12 bases. The CDR3 DNA is TGTGCCAGCAGCTTGGGGAGGTCCCGCGCGAACACCGGGGAGCTGTTTTTT. This codes for CASSLGRSRANTGELFF. Drawing the rest from reference TRBV5-6 and TRBJ2-2, the complete variable domain is DAGVTQSPTHLIKTRGQQVTLRCSPKSGHDTVSWYQQALGQGPQFIFQYYEEEERQRGNFPDRFSGHQFPNYSSELNVNALLLGDSALYLCASSLGRSRANTGELFFGEGSRLTVL.

V is TRBV7-3 and J is TRBJ1-3, with D possibly being TRBD1 (5 bases). The V gene's germline CDR1 is SGHTA and CDR2 FQGTGA. The V end was cut by 2 bases, the J end by 2 bases, with 10 bases between. CDR3 length equals 15 residues. The CDR3 DNA sequence: TGTGCCAGCAGCTTATCTGGGGCGCCTGGAAACACCATATATTTT. Amino acids: CASSLSGAPGNTIYF.

The chain joins TRBV6-5 to TRBJ2-5, with D perhaps TRBD1 (6 bases). Germline V gives CDR1 MNHEY, CDR2 SVGAGI. The CDR3 runs to 13 residues. Trimming took off 6 bases at V and 4 bases at J, with 12 bases between the two ends. The CDR3 is CASRLQGRETQYF. The CDR3 nucleotides are TGTGCCAGCAGGCTACAGGGTAGAGAGACCCAGTACTTC.

The rearrangement links TRBV11-2 to TRBJ2-5; D not certain. The CDR3 covers 14 residues. Germline CDR1 SGHAT, CDR2 FQNNGV. With 1 base removed from V and 4 bases from J, the gap between germline ends came to 10 bases. The CDR3 nucleotides read TGTGCCAGCAGCTTAGTGGGCAGTCTAGAGACCCAGTACTTC. Its protein product is CASSLVGSLETQYF.

The chain employs TRBV10-2 and TRBJ2-7, with 7 bases that match TRBD1. Germline lookup yields CDR1 WSHSY and CDR2 SAAADI. The CDR3 consists of 15 residues. V gave up 0 bases and J gave up 0 bases; unmatched junction bases: 2. The CDR3 sequence is CASSESGQVSYEQYF. The CDR3 region has the DNA TGCGCCAGCAGTGAGTCAGGACAGGTCTCCTACGAGCAGTACTTC.

Comment on this clone: Other DNA variants within this sample encode the same CDR3. The chain joins TRBV5-1 to TRBJ1-1; D unclear. Trimming shortened V by 2 bases and J by 4 bases, and 12 bases separated the two germline ends. Germline values: CDR1 SGHRS, CDR2 YFSETQ. The CDR3 consists of 14 residues. The CDR3 DNA reads TGCGCCAGCAGCTTTATTCCGGGGAGCACTGAAGCTTTCTTT. This gives the protein CASSFIPGSTEAFF.

The V and J genes are TRBV27 and TRBJ2-7, with 12 nucleotides matching TRBD2. The germline CDR1 and CDR2 sequences are MNHEY and SMNVEV (reference sequence). The ends lost 4 bases at V and 1 base at J; junction bases unmatched: 8. The CDR3 contains 17 residues. CDR3 loop: CASSSRLAGATSYEQYF. CDR3 coding DNA: TGTGCCAGCAGTTCAAGACTAGCGGGGGCGACATCCTACGAGCAGTACTTC.

V usage is TRBV7-9 and J usage is TRBJ1-3; TRBD1 matches 9 bases. V lost 4 bases and J lost 4; bases outside the gene matches: 5. The length of the CDR3 is 15 residues. The germline gives CDR1 SEHNR, CDR2 FQNEAQ (reference sequence). The CDR3 here is CASSSGQGQGNTIYF. CDR3 coding DNA: TGTGCCAGCAGCTCCGGACAGGGGCAAGGAAACACCATATATTTT.

The chain joins TRBV5-4 to TRBJ2-7; D is perhaps TRBD2 (6 bases). With 0 bases removed from V and 5 bases from J, the gap between germline ends came to 9 bases. The CDR3 extends over 13 amino acids. The germline CDR1 and CDR2 sequences are SGHNT and YYREEE (reference sequence). CDR3 nucleotides: TGTGCCAGCAGCTTGGTAGGCGGGGACGAGCAGTACTTC. Protein sequence: CASSLVGGDEQYF.

This clone was observed once. This chain uses TRBV9 with TRBJ1-4, with D perhaps matching TRBD1 (5 bases). Germline CDR1 and CDR2: SGDLS and YYNGEE. The CDR3 runs to 14 residues. The V end lost 2 bases, the J end lost 2 bases, and 7 bases lay between the germline ends. The CDR3 is CASSVEGTNEKLFF. The CDR3 DNA sequence: TGTGCCAGCAGCGTGGAGGGGACTAATGAAAAACTGTTTTTT.

This chain uses TRBV5-5 with TRBJ2-5; 8 bases map to TRBD1. V dropped 4 bases and J dropped 2; count of bases not matched to a gene: 10. The CDR3 extends over 16 amino acids. Germline lookup yields CDR1 SGHKS and CDR2 YYEKEE (reference sequence). The CDR3 spells CASSLRQGLSQETQYF. CDR3 nucleotides: TGTGCCAGCAGCCTTAGACAGGGGCTGTCTCAAGAGACCCAGTACTTC.

The chain joins TRBV6-6 to TRBJ2-5, with 8 bases aligning to TRBD2. Germline V gives CDR1 MNHNY, CDR2 SVGAGI (reference sequence). V was clipped by 6 bases and J by 4 bases; unmatched bases: 7. The CDR3 spans 14 residues. CDR3 in amino acids: CASSRGGRGETQYF. In nucleotides, the CDR3 is TGTGCCAGCAGCCGGGGGGGAAGGGGAGAGACCCAGTACTTC.

V is TRBV11-3 and J is TRBJ2-2, with unresolved D. Trimming took 6 bases from V and 6 from J, leaving 8 bases between them. From germline, CDR1 is SGHNT and CDR2 YENEEA. The CDR3 extends over 12 amino acids. CDR3 region: CASRKEAGELFF. In DNA form, the CDR3 reads TGTGCCAGCAGAAAAGAGGCCGGGGAGCTGTTTTTT.

This sequence joins TRBV15 and TRBJ1-2; the D is unclear. V gave up 2 bases and J gave up 4 bases, with 11 bases separating them. The CDR3 has 14 residues. The V gene's germline CDR1 is LNHNV and CDR2 YYDKDF (reference sequence). The chain's CDR3 is CATSRQIPPYGYTF. The CDR3 DNA sequence: TGTGCCACCAGCAGACAGATTCCTCCCTATGGCTACACCTTC.

This chain connects TRBV10-3 to TRBJ2-5, with TRBD2 identical over 8 bases. This CDR3 is 16 amino acids long. Germline lookup yields CDR1 ENHRY and CDR2 SYGVKD. J lost 5 bases, V lost 6 bases, and 14 bases had no gene match. CDR3 amino acids: CAIRSGSGGPRETQYF. The CDR3 DNA reads as TGTGCCATCAGGAGTGGAAGCGGGGGCCCCAGGGAGACCCAGTACTTC.

The V call is TRBV10-3, the J call TRBJ1-2, with TRBD1 matching over 7 bases. V was clipped by 0 bases and J by 8 bases; unmatched bases: 6. The CDR3 sequence is 14 residues long. Germline CDR1 reads ENHRY; CDR2 reads SYGVKD. CDR3 sequence (DNA): TGTGCCATCAGTGAGTCCGGGGCCAGGGGGGGCTACACCTTC. As protein: CAISESGARGGYTF.

J is TRBJ2-1 and V is TRBV7-9; TRBD1 matches at 8 bases. V lost 5 bases, J lost 4 bases, and 10 bases stayed unmatched. Germline-derived CDR1 and CDR2 are SEHNR and FQNEAQ (reference sequence). This CDR3 contains 16 residues. The CDR3 sequence: CASSLRGTGPYNEQFF. CDR3 DNA: TGTGCCAGCAGCCTAAGGGGGACAGGACCGTACAATGAGCAGTTCTTC.

V usage is TRBV21-1 and J usage is TRBJ1-2; the table names TRBD1, a call not compared with the DNA. TRBV21-1 is classified as a pseudogene. The CDR3 contains 17 residues. CDR3 DNA sequence: TGTGCCAGCAGCAAAGAGGATCGGGACAGGGGGGACTATGGCTACACCTTC. Protein sequence: CASSKEDRDRGDYGYTF.

The chain has TRBV7-2 and TRBJ2-5; possible D gene TRBD1, 5 bases. V dropped 5 bases and J dropped 2 bases, with 9 bases sitting between them. Germline values: CDR1 SGHTA, CDR2 FQGNSA. CDR3 length: 13 residues. The CDR3 DNA reads TGTGCCAGCAGCGCCCGGACACAAGAGACCCAGTACTTC. Its protein is CASSARTQETQYF.

This chain uses TRBV6-1 with TRBJ1-4; 9 bases match TRBD1. Germline V gene lookup returns CDR1 MNHNS and CDR2 SASEGT. The CDR3 extends over 15 amino acids. Trimming at V came to 7 bases and at J to 8 bases, leaving 11 bases not matched to a gene. This CDR3 is CASTLKGQGIEKLFF. For the CDR3, the DNA is TGTGCCAGCACTCTGAAGGGACAGGGAATCGAAAAACTGTTTTTT.